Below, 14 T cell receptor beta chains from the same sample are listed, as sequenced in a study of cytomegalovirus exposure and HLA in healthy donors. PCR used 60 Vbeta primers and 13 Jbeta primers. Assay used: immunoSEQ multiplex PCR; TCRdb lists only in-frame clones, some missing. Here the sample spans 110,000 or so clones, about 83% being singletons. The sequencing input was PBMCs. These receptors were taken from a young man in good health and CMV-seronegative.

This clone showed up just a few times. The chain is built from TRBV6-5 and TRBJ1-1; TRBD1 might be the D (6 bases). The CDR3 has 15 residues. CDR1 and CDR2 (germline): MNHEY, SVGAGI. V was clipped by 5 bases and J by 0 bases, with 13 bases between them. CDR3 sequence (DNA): TGTGCCAGCAGTCCCGGGGGGGCCCTGAACACTGAAGCTTTCTTT. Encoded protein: CASSPGGALNTEAFF.

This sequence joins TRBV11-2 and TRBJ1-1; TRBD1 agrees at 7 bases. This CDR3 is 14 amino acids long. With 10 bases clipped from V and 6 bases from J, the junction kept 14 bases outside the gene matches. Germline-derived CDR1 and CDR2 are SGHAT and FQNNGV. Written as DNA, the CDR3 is TGTGCCACGAAAATACTCAGGGGGAAGCCTGAAGCTTTCTTT. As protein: CATKILRGKPEAFF.

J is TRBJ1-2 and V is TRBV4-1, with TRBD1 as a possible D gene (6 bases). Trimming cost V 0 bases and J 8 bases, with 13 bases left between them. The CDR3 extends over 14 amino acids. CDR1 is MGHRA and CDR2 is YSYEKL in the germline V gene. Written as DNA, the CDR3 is TGCGCCAGCAGCCAAGATTCACAGGGAAGGGGCTACACCTTC. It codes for CASSQDSQGRGYTF.

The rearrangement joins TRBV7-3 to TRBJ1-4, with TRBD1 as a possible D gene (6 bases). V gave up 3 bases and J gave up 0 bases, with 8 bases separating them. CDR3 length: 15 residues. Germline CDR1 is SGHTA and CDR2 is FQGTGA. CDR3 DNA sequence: TGTGCCAGCAGCTTTTGGACAGCAACTAATGAAAAACTGTTTTTT. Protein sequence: CASSFWTATNEKLFF.

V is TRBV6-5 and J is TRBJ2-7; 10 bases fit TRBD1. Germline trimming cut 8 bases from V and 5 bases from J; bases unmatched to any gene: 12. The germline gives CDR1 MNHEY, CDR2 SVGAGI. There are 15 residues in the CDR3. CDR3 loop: CASALPGQGFHEQYF. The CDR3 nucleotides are TGTGCCAGCGCACTGCCGGGACAGGGGTTCCACGAGCAGTACTTC.

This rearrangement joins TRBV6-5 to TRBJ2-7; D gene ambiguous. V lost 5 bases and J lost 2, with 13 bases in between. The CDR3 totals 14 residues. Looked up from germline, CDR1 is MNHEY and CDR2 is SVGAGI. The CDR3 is CASSTLTPPYEQYF. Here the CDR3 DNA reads TGTGCCAGCAGTACCTTGACACCGCCCTACGAGCAGTACTTC.

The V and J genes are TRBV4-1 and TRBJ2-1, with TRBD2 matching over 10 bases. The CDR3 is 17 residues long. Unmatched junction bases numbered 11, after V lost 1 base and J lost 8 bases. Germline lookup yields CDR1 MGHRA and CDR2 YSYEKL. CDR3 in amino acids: CASSQARASGRSYEQFF. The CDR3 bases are TGCGCCAGCAGCCAAGCAAGAGCTAGCGGGAGAAGTTATGAGCAGTTCTTC.

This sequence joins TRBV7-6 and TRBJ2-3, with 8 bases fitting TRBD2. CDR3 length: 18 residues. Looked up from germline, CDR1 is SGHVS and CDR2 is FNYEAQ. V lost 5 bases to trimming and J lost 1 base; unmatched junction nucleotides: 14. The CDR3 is CASSPLASGGQGTDTQYF. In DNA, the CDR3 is TGTGCCAGCAGCCCACTAGCGAGCGGGGGTCAGGGCACAGATACGCAGTATTTT.

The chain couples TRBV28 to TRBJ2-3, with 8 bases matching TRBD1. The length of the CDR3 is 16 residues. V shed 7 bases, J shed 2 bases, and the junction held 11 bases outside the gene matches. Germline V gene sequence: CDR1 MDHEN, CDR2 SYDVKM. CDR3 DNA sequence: TGTGCCAGCACCCCATTTACAGGGGGAGCCACAGATACGCAGTATTTT. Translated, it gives CASTPFTGGATDTQYF.

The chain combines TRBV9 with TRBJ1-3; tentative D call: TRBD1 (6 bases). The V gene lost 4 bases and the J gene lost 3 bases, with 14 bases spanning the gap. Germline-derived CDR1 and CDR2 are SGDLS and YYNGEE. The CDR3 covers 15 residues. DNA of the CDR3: TGTGCCAGCAGCCCCCGGACAGACCATGGAAACACCATATATTTT. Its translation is CASSPRTDHGNTIYF.

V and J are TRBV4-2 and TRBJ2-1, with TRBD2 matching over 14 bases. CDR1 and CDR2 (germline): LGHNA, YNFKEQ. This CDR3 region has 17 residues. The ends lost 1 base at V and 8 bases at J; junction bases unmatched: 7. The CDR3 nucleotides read TGTGCCAGCAGCCAAGGCCTGACTAGCGGGAGGGTTTATGAGCAGTTCTTC. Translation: CASSQGLTSGRVYEQFF.

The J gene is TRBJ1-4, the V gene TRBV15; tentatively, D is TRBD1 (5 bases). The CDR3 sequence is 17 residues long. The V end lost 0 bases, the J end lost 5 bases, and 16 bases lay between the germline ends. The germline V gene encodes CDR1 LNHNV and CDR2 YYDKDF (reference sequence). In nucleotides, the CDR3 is TGTGCCACCAGCAGAGAAGTGCCCGACAGATCAAATGAAAAACTGTTTTTT. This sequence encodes CATSREVPDRSNEKLFF.

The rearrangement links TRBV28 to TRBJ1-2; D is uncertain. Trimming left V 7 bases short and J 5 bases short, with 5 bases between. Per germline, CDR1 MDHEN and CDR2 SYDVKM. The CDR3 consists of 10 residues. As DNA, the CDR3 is TGTGCCAGCAAGAGTTATGGCTACACCTTC. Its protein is CASKSYGYTF.

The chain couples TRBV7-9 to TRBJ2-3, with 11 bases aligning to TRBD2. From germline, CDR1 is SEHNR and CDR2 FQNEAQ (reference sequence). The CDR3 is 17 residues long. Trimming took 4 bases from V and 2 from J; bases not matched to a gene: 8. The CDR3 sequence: CASSSPGLAVITDTQYF. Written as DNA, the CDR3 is TGTGCCAGCAGCTCCCCGGGACTAGCGGTTATCACAGATACGCAGTATTTT.